This T cell receptor (beta chain) was profiled in a study of naive and memory T cell subsets. This clonotype was detected many times. Germline loops: CDR1 SGHNT, CDR2 YYREEE (reference sequence). CDR3 size: 14 residues. Trimming shortened V by 1 base and J by 0 bases, and 6 bases separated the two germline ends. Amplification of ligated cDNA took four PCR rounds with SP2 and nested alpha and beta constant primers. Alpha and beta constant region primers primed reverse transcription for blood and skin samples. TCRdb reanalysed the 5' RACE reads using MiXCR and keeps one entry per CDR3 protein. The sample has 55,000 to 65,000 distinct CDR3 sequences; 8% are singletons. TCR cDNA received a 3' ligated oligonucleotide that carried a UMI.

This TCR came from a female donor in good health. V and J are TRBV5-4 and TRBJ2-3; weak D call: TRBD1 (5 bases). CDR3 nucleotides: TGTGCCAGCAGCTTGCAGGGCAGCACAGATACGCAGTATTTT. Encoded protein: CASSLQGSTDTQYF.